This TCR beta chain was recovered during a study of shared clonotypes between healthy human individuals. The CDR3 extends over 15 amino acids. V was pared by 4 bases and J by 6 bases, with 17 bases between. Germline V gene data show CDR1 as SGHTS and CDR2 as YDEGEE. The table came from immunoSEQ multiplex PCR; TCRdb's copy has only in-frame clones and leaves some out. The sample lists more than 500,000 clones, approximately 95% seen once, with under 0.065% in the top ten. The sequenced sample was naive CD4+ T cells sorted from blood. Subset reported: CD45RA+ positively selected. The rearrangement links TRBV5-8 to TRBJ1-5; D not certain. The clonotype was recovered from a woman aged 30 to 39 in good health. CDR3 DNA sequence: TGTGCCAGCAGCACCGACGGAGGGTTTGGTCAGCCCCAGCATTTT. It specifies CASSTDGGFGQPQHF.